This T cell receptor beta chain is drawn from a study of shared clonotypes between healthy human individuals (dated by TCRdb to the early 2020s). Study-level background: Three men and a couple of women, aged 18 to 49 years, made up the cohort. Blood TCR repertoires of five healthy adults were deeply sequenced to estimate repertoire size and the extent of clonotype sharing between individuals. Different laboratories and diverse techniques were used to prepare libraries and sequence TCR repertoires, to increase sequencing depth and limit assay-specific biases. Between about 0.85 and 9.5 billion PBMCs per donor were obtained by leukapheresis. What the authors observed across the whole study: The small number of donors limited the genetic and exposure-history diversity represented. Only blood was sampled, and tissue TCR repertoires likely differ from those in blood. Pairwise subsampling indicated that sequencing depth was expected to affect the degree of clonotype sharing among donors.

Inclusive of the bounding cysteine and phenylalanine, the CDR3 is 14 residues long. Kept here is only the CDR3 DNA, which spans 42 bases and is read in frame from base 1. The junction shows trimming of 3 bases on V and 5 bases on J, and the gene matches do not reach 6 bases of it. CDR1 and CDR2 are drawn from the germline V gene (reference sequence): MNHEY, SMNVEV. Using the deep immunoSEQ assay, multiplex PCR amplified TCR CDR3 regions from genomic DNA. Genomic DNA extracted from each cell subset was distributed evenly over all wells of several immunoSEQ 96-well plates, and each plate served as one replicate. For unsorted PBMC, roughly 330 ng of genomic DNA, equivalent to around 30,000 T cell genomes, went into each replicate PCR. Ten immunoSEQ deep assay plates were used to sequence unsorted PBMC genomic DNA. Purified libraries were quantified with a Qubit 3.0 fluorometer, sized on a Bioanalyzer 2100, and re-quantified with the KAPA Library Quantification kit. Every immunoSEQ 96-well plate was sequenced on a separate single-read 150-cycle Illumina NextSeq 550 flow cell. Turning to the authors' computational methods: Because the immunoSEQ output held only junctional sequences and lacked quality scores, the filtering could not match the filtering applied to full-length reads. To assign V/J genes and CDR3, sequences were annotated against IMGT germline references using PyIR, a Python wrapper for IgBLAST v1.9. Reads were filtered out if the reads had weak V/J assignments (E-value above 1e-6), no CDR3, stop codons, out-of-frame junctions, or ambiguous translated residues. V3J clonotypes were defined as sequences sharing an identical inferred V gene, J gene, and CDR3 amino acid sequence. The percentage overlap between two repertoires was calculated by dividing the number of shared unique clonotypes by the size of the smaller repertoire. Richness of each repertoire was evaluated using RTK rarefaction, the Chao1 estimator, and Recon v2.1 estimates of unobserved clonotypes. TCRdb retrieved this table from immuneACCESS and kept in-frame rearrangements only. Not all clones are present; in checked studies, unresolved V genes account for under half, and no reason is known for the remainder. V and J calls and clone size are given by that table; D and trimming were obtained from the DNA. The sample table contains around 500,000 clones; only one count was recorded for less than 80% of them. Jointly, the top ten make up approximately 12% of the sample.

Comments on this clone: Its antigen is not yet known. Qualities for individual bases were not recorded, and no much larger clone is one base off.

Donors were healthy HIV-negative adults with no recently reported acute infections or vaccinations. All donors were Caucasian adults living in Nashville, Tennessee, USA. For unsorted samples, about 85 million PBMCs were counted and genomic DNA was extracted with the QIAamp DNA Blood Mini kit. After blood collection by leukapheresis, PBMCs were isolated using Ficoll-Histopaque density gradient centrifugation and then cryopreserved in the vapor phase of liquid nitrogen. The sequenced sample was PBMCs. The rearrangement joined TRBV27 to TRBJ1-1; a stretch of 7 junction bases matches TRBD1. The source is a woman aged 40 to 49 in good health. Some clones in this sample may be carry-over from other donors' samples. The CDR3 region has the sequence CASSLTGLGTEAFF. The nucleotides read TGTGCCAGCAGTTTGACAGGGCTGGGGACTGAAGCTTTCTTT.